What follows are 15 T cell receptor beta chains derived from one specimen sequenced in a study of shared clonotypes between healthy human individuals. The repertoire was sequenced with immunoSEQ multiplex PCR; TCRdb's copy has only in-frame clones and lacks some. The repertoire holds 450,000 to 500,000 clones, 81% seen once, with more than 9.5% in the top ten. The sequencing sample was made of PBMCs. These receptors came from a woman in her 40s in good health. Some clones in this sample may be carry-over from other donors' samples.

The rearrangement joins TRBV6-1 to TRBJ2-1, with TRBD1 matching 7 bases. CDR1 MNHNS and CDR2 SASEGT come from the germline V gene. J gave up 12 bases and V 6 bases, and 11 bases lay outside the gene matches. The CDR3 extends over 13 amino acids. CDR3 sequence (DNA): TGTGCCAGCAGCCTAAGGACTTCAGGGGGGCAGTTCTTC. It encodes CASSLRTSGGQFF.

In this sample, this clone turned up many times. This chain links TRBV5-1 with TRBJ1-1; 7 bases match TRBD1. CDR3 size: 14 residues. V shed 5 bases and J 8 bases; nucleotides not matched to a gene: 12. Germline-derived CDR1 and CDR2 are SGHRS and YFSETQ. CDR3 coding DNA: TGCGCCAGCAGTTGGACAGGAGGGTCTGGGGAAGCTTTCTTT. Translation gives CASSWTGGSGEAFF.

The CDR3 DNA reads TGTGCCAGCAGTTTTAAGTATTGGGGATATAGCAATCAGCCCCAGCATTTT. It codes for CASSFKYWGYSNQPQHF. The V call is TRBV28, the J call TRBJ1-5; no firm D call. This CDR3 has 17 amino acids. V was clipped by 3 bases and J by 0 bases, with 15 bases between them. Germline V lookup: CDR1 MDHEN, CDR2 SYDVKM.

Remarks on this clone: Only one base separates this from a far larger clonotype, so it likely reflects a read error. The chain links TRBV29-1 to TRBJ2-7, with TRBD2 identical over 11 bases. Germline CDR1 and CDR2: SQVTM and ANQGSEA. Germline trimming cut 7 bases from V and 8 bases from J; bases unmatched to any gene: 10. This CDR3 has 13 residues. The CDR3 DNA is TGCAGCGCACTAGCGGGAGCGATTTCCAAGCAGTACTTC. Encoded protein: CSALAGAISKQYF.

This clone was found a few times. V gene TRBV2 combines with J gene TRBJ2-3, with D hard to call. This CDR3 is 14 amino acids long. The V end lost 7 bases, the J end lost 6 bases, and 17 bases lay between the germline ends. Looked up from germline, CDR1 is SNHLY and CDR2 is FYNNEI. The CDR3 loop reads CASKLGRAWDTQYF. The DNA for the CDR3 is TGTGCCAGCAAATTGGGTCGGGCTTGGGATACGCAGTATTTT.

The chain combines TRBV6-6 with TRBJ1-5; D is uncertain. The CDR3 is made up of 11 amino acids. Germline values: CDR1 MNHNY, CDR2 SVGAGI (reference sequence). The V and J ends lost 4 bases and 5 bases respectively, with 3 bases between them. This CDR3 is CASSFDQPQHF. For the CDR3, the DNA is TGTGCCAGCAGTTTTGATCAGCCCCAGCATTTT.

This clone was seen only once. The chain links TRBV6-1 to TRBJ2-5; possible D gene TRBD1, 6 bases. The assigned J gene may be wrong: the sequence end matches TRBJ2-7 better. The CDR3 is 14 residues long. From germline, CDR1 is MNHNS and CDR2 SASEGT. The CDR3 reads CASSDRVGGYEQYF. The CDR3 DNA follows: TGTGCCAGCAGTGATAGGGTAGGGGGCTACGAGCAGTACTTC.

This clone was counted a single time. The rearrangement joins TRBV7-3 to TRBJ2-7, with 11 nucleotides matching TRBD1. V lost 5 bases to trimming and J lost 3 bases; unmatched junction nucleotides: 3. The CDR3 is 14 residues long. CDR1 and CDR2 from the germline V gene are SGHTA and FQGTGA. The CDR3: CASSRTGGNYEQYF. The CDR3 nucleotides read TGTGCCAGCAGCCGGACAGGGGGCAACTACGAGCAGTACTTC.

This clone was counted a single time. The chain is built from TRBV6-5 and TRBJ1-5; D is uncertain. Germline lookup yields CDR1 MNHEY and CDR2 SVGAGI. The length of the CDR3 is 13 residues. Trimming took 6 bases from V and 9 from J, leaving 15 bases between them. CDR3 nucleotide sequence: TGTGCCAGCAGCCCGGGAGCCCTCATGCCCCAGCATTTT. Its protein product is CASSPGALMPQHF.

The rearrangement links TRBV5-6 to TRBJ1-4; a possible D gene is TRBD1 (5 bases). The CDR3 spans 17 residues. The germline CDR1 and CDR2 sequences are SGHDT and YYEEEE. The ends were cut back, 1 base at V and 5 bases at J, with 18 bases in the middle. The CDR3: CASSLSGRGERNEKLFF. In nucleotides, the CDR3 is TGTGCCAGCAGCTTGTCCGGGCGGGGGGAGAGGAATGAAAAACTGTTTTTT.

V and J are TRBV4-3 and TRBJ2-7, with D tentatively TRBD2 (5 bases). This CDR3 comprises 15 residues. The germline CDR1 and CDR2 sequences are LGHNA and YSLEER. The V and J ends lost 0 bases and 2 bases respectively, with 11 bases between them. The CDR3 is CASSQDWAGAYEQYF. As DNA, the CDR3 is TGCGCCAGCAGCCAAGATTGGGCGGGTGCCTACGAGCAGTACTTC.

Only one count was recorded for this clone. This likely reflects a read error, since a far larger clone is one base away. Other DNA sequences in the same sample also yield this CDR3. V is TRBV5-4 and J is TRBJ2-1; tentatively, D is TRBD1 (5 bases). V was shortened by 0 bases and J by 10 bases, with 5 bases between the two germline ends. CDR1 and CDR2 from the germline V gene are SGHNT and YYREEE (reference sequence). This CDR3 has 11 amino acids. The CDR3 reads CASSLEGEQFF. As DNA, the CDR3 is TGTGCCAGCAGCTTGGAGGGGGAGCAGTTCTTC. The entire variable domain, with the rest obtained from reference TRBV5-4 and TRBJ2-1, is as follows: ETGVTQSPTHLIKTRGQQVTLRCSSQSGHNTVSWYQQALGQGPQFIFQYYREEENGRGNFPPRFSGLQFPNYSSELNVNALELDDSALYLCASSLEGEQFFGPGTRLTVL.

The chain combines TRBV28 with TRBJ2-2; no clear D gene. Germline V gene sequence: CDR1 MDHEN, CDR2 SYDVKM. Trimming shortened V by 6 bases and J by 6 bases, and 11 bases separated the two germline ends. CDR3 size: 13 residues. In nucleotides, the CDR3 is TGTGCCAGCAGACGAACGGCGTCCGGGGAGCTGTTTTTT. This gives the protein CASRRTASGELFF.

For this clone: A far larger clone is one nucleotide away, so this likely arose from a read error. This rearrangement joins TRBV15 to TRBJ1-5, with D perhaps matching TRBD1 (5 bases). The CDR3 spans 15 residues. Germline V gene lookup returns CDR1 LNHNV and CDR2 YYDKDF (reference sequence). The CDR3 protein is CATSREGQANQHQHF. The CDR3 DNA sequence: TGTGCCACCAGCAGAGAGGGGCAGGCCAATCAGCACCAGCATTTT.

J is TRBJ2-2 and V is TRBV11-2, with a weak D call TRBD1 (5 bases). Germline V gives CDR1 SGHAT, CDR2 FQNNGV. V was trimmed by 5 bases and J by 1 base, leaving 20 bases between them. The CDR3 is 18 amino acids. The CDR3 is CASSPRPGRVGNTGELFF. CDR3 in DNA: TGTGCCAGCAGCCCCCGACCGGGCAGGGTTGGGAACACCGGGGAGCTGTTTTTT.